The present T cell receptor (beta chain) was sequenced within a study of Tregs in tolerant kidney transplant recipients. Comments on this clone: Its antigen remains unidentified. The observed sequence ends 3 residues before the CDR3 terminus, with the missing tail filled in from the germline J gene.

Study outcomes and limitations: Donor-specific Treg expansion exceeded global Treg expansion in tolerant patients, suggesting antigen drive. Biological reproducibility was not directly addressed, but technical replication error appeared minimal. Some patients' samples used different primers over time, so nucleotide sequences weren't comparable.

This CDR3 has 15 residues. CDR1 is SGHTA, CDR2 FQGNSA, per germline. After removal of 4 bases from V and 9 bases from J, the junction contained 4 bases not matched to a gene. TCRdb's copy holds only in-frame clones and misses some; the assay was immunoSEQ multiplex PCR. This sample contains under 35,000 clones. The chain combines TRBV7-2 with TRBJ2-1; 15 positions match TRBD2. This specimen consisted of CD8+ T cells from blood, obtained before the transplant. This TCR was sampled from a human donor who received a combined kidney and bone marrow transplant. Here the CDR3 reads CASSSRTSGRVEQFF. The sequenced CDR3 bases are TGTGCCAGCAGCTCTCGGACTAGCGGGAGGGTTGAG.